This T cell receptor beta chain appears in the sequencing data of a study of technical replicates of blood from a few donors. The CDR3 runs to 12 residues. Trimming pared 4 bases from V and 4 bases from J, leaving 9 bases between. Germline-derived CDR1 and CDR2 are SGDLS and YYNGEE. Repertoires were generated with immunoSEQ multiplex PCR, while TCRdb's copy carries only in-frame clones and drops some. The sample holds more than 65,000 clones, around 97% seen once. This clonotype originated in a human donor in good health. The chain links TRBV9 to TRBJ2-7; D is possibly TRBD1 (6 bases). Sequenced input: T cells isolated from PBMCs. DNA for the CDR3: TGTGCCAGCAGCCTGACAGGTTACGAGCAGTACTTC. Its protein is CASSLTGYEQYF.